This T cell receptor beta chain was identified in a study of blood T cell repertoires in COVID-19 (dated by TCRdb to about 2020). For the study in its entirety: The collaborator samples originated in the United States, Italy and Spain and spanned the acute and convalescent phases of COVID-19. The repertoires were made available in a free public database intended to serve as a resource for research on the immune response to SARS-CoV-2. Subjects who had been exposed to COVID-19, were actively infected with it, or had recovered from it provided the deeply sampled blood TCRbeta repertoires that made up the dataset. The samples were drawn from two sources: the first 160 participants of the ongoing ImmuneRACE study, and 1,254 subjects contributed by 6 global collaborators. The prospective study material was composed of cDNA or gDNA derived from T cells, B-cell-depleted T cells, or PBMCs. A de-identified subject ID, COVID-19 status, age in years and sex were almost always included in the sample metadata. HLA class I and class II types, where available, came from metadata supplied by the sample provider rather than from assay-based typing.

Taken from cysteine to phenylalanine, the CDR3 has 15 residues. Only the CDR3 portion is preserved as DNA: 45 bases, with reading frame beginning at the first base. CDR1 and CDR2 are read off the germline V gene as MGHRA and YSYEKL. Here V drops 5 bases and J drops 2 bases, and the junction holds 7 bases not matched to any gene. As for this clone: Its antigen remains undetermined. Base-call qualities are not available, and no considerably larger clone is one nucleotide away.

TCRbeta CDR3 regions were amplified from genomic DNA using the immunoSEQ Assay, a bias-controlled multiplex PCR. As for the authors' bioinformatics: The number of nucleated cells in each sample was estimated from the amplification of reference gene primers within the assay. To quantify the absolute abundance of each unique TCRbeta CDR3 rearrangement, sequence reads were collapsed and filtered. For each sample, productive Simpson clonality was calculated as the square root of Simpson's diversity index over productive rearrangements. In its TCRdb copy, this immuneACCESS table keeps in-frame sequences only and misses some clones. Where compared with another copy, unresolved V genes explain less than half of these, and the others have no known cause. The DNA was the basis for D and trimming; V, J and clone size are from that table. A total of about 250,000 clones appear in this sample, more than 75% of them only once. The ten largest clones take up over 1.5% of the sample.

Broad study findings and their caveats: Clinical and demographic metadata were provided uncurated, with the amount varying by source and participant.

Participants in the prospective study were aged about 18 to 95 years, lived in 20 to 30 United States geographic areas, and enrolled through a virtual design. To assign participants to cohorts, the prospective study relied on clinical history that participants themselves reported in a screening survey and a study questionnaire. ImmuneRACE Cohort 3 recovered participants were defined by two consecutive negative NP/OP PCR tests, healthcare professional clearance, or symptom resolution. In the prospective study, whole blood, serum and a nasopharyngeal or oropharyngeal swab were collected from each participant by mobile phlebotomists. Additional blood draws and questionnaires over an approximately two-month period could optionally be provided by prospective study participants. Before DNA extraction, blood samples from the prospective study were shipped at room temperature or frozen.

Source material: PBMCs or T cells enriched from blood (not recorded which). The chain is made from TRBV4-1 and TRBJ2-7, with TRBD2 identical over 9 junction bases. The receptor was derived from a man aged 40-49 years who had recovered from COVID-19. The sequenced DNA: TGCGCCAGCAGCGCACCCGGGACTAGCACCTACGAGCAGTACTTC. Its translation reads: CASSAPGTSTYEQYF.